This paragraph reports one T cell receptor (beta chain). No antigen is known for it. This record belongs to a study of Tregs in tolerant kidney transplant recipients. Study-level results: The most relevant donor-specific Treg TCRbeta repertoire apparently came from expansion with activated donor B cells.

V was clipped by 4 bases and J by 4 bases; unmatched bases: 5. The CDR3 spans 15 residues. Germline V gives CDR1 SGHRS, CDR2 YFSETQ. Clones were read by immunoSEQ multiplex PCR, and TCRdb kept only the in-frame ones, dropping some. The table lists about 81,000 clones, more than 85% of them singletons, with about 1.6% in the top ten. Related graft donors supplied nonmyeloablative bone marrow transplants, and mixed chimerism was transient. CD4+CD25+CD127- Tregs, CD4+CD25- non-Tregs, CD4 and CD8 cells were sorted. The input for sequencing was CD4+ T cells from blood (PBMCs), taken 24 months after the transplant. The V gene is TRBV5-1, the J gene TRBJ2-5; TRBD1 agrees at 12 bases. The sequence was obtained from a human patient who received a combined kidney and bone marrow transplant. The graft donor may have contributed some T cells. CDR3 protein: CASSRDRGRVETQYF. The CDR3 bases are TGCGCCAGCAGCAGGGACAGGGGGCGTGTAGAGACCCAGTACTTC.